This TCR beta chain was observed in a study of tumor-infiltrating lymphocytes in localized non-small cell lung cancer (dated by TCRdb to the early 2020s). Notes on the research overall: The cohort covered several histologies, both smokers and never-smokers, and patients whose samples were collected after neoadjuvant chemotherapy. Each patient provided resected tumor tissue plus uninvolved lung tissue from the same patient, with the uninvolved lung tissue described as non-adjacent to the tumor. Flow cytometry, multiplex immunofluorescence, RNA-seq, exome sequencing and proteomics were applied to the same patients as TCR sequencing, which was one of several integrated assays. The overall ICON cohort comprised approximately 150 surgical patients with localized non-small cell lung cancer whose tumors were resected. For 55 to 70 patients, immunoSEQ T-cell fraction was compared between paired tumor and uninvolved lung.

The T-cell fraction in tumor and uninvolved lung tissue was obtained from TCR sequencing using the immunoSEQ assay. The original pipeline was this. In the survival analysis, patients were divided into a high T-cell fraction group (upper tertile) and a low T-cell fraction group (lower two tertiles), and the two groups were compared using a log-rank test. A signed-rank test was used to test differences in T-cell fraction between paired tumor and uninvolved lung samples. The clones in this table, taken by TCRdb from immuneACCESS, are in-frame only. Not every clone is retained; where verified, under half of the shortfall comes from an unresolved V gene, and the cause of the rest is unknown. The V and J calls and the clone size are those of that table, but D and trimming were determined from the DNA. The sample table contains about 12,000 clones; only one count was recorded for about 85% of them. Roughly 12% of the sample goes to the ten largest clones.

Taken from the germline V gene, the CDR1 and CDR2 loops are MNHNS and SASEGT. V is pared back by 3 bases and J by 3 bases, with 9 bases lying between the germline termini. The CDR3, cysteine through phenylalanine, is 14 amino acids long. CDR3 DNA only is kept here, 42 bases in frame from base 1. Enrollment in ICON was initiated in April 2016, and the last patient was enrolled in 2018. In a subcohort of under 95 patients, fresh tumor and matched uninvolved tissue were collected for in-depth immune analyses, with TCR sequencing among those analyses. TCR sequencing was performed on DNA isolated from bulk tissue, without cell sorting. Overall study outcomes, separate from this receptor: Because different assays used different pieces of the same tissue, intratumor heterogeneity could not be separated from technical variation. TCR-derived T-cell fraction did not differ between the flow cytometry-defined immunotypes IM1 (good prognosis) and IM2 (poor prognosis). Recurrence-free survival showed no association with tumor T-cell fraction from TCR sequencing (p = 0.61). Consistent with immunofluorescence CD3 counts, TCRbeta sequencing supported greater T cell infiltration in tumors than in uninvolved lung tissue. Assay coverage varied across patients depending on available tissue quantity, so only a subset of the cohort had TCR sequencing.

This clone was seen a single time. Its antigen is still unknown. No much larger clone exists at a distance of one base, and base qualities are not known. The TCR sequence derives from a human donor with non-small cell lung cancer. The chain is assembled from TRBV6-1 and TRBJ1-5, with the D gene uncertain. Material for sequencing was lung tumor tissue. Read as DNA, the sequence is TGTGCCAGCAGTGATTCGGGTTTCAATCAGCCCCAGCATTTT. The translation is CASSDSGFNQPQHF.